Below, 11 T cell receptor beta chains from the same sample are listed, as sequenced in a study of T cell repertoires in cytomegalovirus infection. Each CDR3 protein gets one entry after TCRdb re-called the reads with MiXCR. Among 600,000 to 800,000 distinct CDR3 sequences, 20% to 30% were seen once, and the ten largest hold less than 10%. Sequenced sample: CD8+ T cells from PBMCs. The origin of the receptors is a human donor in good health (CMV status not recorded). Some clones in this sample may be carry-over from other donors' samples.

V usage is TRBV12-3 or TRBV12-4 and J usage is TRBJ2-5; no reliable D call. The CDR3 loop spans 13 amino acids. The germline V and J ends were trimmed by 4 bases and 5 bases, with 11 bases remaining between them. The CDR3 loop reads CASSSLPRETQYF. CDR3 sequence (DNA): TGTGCCAGCAGTTCTTTGCCACGGGAGACCCAGTACTTC.

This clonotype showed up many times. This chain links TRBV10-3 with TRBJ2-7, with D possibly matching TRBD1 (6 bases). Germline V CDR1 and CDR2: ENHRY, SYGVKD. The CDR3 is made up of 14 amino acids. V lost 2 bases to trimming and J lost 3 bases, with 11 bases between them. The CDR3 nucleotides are TGTGCCATCAGTGAGCCCGACAGGAGCTACGAGCAGTACTTC. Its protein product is CAISEPDRSYEQYF.

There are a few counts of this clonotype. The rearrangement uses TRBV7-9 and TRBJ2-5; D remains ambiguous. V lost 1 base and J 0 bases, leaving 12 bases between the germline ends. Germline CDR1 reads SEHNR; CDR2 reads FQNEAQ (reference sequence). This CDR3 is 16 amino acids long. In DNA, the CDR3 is TGTGCCAGCAGCTTAGGGTTAACAGAGTACCAAGAGACCCAGTACTTC. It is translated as CASSLGLTEYQETQYF.

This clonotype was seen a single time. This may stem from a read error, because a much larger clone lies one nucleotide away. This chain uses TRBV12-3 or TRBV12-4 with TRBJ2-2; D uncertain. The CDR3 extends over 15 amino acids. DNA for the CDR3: TGTGCCGGCAGGACCGTGCAGGCGCTCACCGGGGAGCTGTTTTTT. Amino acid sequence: CAGRTVQALTGELFF.

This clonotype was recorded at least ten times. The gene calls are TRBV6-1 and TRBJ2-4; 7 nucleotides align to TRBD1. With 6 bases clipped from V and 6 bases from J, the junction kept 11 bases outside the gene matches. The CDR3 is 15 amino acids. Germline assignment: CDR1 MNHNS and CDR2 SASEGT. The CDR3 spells CASRRGQSLGNIQYF. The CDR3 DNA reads TGTGCCAGCAGACGGGGACAGTCCCTCGGAAACATTCAGTACTTC.

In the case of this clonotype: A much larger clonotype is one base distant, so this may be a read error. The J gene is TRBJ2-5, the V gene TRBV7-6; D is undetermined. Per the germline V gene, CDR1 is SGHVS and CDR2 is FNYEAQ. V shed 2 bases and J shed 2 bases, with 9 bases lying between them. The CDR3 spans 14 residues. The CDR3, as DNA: TGTGCCAGCAGCTTACTAGTAGTTCAAGAGACCCAGTACTTC. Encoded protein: CASSLLVVQETQYF.

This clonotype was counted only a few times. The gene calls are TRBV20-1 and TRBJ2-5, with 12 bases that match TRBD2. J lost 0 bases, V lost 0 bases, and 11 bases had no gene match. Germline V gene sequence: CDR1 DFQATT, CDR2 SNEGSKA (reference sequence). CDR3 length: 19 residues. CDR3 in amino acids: CSARDGPGLAGRYQETQYF. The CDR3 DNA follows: TGCAGTGCTAGAGATGGTCCCGGACTAGCGGGGAGGTACCAAGAGACCCAGTACTTC.

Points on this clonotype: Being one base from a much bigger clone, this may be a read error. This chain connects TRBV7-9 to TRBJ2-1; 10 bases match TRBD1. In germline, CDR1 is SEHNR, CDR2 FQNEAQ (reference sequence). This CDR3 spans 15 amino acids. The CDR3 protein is CTSTYPGQGRDEQFF. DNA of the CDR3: TGTACCAGCACCTACCCGGGACAGGGGAGGGATGAGCAGTTCTTC. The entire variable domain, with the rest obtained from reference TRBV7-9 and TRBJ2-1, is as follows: DTGVSQNPRHKITKRGQNVTFRCDPISEHNRLYWYRQTLGQGPEFLTYFQNEAQLEKSRLLSDRFSAERPKGSFSTLEIQRTEQGDSAMYLCTSTYPGQGRDEQFFGPGTRLTVL.

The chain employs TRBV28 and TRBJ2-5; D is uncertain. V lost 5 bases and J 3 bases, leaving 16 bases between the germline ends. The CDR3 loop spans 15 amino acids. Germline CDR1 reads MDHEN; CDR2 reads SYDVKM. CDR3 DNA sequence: TGTGCCAGCAGTCTATCAAGGTCGACAAAAGAGACCCAGTACTTC. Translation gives CASSLSRSTKETQYF.

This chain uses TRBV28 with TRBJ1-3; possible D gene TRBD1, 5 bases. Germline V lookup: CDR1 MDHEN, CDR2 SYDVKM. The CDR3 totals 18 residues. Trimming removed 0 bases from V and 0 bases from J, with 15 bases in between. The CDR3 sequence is CASSLWAPDSVSGNTIYF. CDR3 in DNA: TGTGCCAGCAGTTTATGGGCCCCCGACAGCGTCTCTGGAAACACCATATATTTT.

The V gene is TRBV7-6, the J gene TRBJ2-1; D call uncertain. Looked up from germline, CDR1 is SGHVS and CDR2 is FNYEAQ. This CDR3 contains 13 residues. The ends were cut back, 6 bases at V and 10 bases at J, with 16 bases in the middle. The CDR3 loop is CASSPPPPTEQFF. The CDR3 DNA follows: TGTGCCAGCAGTCCCCCGCCCCCCACCGAGCAGTTCTTC.